The 14 T cell receptor beta chains below come from one sample, sequenced in a study of blood T cell repertoires in COVID-19. Here immunoSEQ multiplex PCR was the method, and the copy in TCRdb shows in-frame clones only, minus some. Here the sample spans some 71,000 clones, 90% being singletons. Sample: peripheral blood. The receptors derive from a woman younger than 35 with acute or convalescent COVID-19.

This chain uses TRBV11-2 with TRBJ2-1, with 8 bases matching TRBD2. V gave up 8 bases and J gave up 12 bases; unmatched junction bases: 12. The CDR3 is made up of 13 amino acids. CDR1 and CDR2 (germline): SGHAT, FQNNGV. CDR3 amino acids: CASAELAVRGQFF. CDR3 bases: TGTGCCAGCGCGGAACTAGCGGTCAGGGGGCAGTTCTTC.

The rearrangement uses TRBV30 and TRBJ1-1; no clear D gene. Per germline, CDR1 GTSNPN and CDR2 SVGIG (reference sequence). With 4 bases removed from V and 4 bases from J, the gap between germline ends came to 13 bases. The CDR3 runs 13 residues. CDR3 nucleotides: TGTGCCTGGATGGAGGGTGTGGGCACTGAAGCTTTCTTT. Translating gives CAWMEGVGTEAFF.

The rearrangement uses TRBV18 and TRBJ2-7, with 12 bases identical to TRBD2. The germline V gene encodes CDR1 KGHSH and CDR2 LQKENI. Trimming took 5 bases from V and 5 from J; bases not matched to a gene: 10. This CDR3 is built from 16 residues. The CDR3 bases are TGTGCCAGCTCAACCCGTCTAGCGGGAGGGCCTAACGAGCAGTACTTC. Its translation is CASSTRLAGGPNEQYF.

This clone was seen just once. The chain couples TRBV5-1 to TRBJ1-2; TRBD1 agrees at 7 bases. Germline trimming cut 4 bases from V and 3 bases from J; bases unmatched to any gene: 6. CDR3 length equals 14 residues. The germline V gene has CDR1 SGHRS and CDR2 YFSETQ. In DNA form, the CDR3 reads TGCGCCAGCAGCCTGCTAGACAGGGACTATGGCTACACCTTC. Translating it yields CASSLLDRDYGYTF.

The genes are TRBV6-1 and TRBJ2-1; 10 bases agree with TRBD2. This CDR3 comprises 15 residues. CDR1 MNHNS and CDR2 SASEGT come from the germline V gene. V was clipped by 5 bases and J by 2 bases; unmatched bases: 3. DNA of the CDR3: TGTGCCAGCAGTAAGACTAGCGGGCCCTACAATGAGCAGTTCTTC. This codes for CASSKTSGPYNEQFF.

This clone was found once. The chain recombines TRBV30 with TRBJ2-2; 8 nucleotides match TRBD2. Germline assignment: CDR1 GTSNPN and CDR2 SVGIG (reference sequence). The CDR3 is 15 amino acids. V lost 1 base to trimming and J lost 5 bases; unmatched junction nucleotides: 6. The CDR3 loop reads CAWSEVSGTTGELFF. The DNA of the CDR3 is TGTGCCTGGAGTGAAGTTAGCGGGACTACCGGGGAGCTGTTTTTT.

This clone has just one count. The chain carries TRBV11-2 and TRBJ1-6; 7 bases are a match to TRBD1. Trimming took 5 bases from V and 8 from J; bases not matched to a gene: 9. The CDR3 covers 15 residues. Per the germline V gene, CDR1 is SGHAT and CDR2 is FQNNGV. The CDR3 DNA reads as TGTGCCAGCAGCGGGGGACAGCTTATTTATTCACCCCTCCACTTT. Translation gives CASSGGQLIYSPLHF.

This clone has a single count. V and J are TRBV6-2 or TRBV6-3 and TRBJ1-2; possibly TRBD1 for D (6 bases). The CDR3 is 13 residues long. Trimming stripped 6 bases from V and 7 bases from J, with 15 bases between. Germline V CDR1 and CDR2: MNHEY, SVGEGT. CDR3 region: CASSPTGGLGYTF. CDR3 bases: TGTGCCAGCAGCCCGACAGGAGGTCTTGGCTACACCTTC.

This chain links TRBV27 with TRBJ2-2, with 10 bases aligning to TRBD2. Trimming took 5 bases from V and 0 from J; bases not matched to a gene: 9. Germline lookup yields CDR1 MNHEY and CDR2 SMNVEV (reference sequence). This CDR3 spans 18 amino acids. The CDR3 DNA sequence: TGTGCCAGCAGTCACAGGGTAGCGGGAGGACCGAACACCGGGGAGCTGTTTTTT. Its protein product is CASSHRVAGGPNTGELFF.

V is TRBV5-1 and J is TRBJ1-3, with 8 positions matching TRBD1. V lost 1 base, J lost 7 bases, and 10 bases stayed unmatched. The CDR3 length is 16 residues. Looked up from germline, CDR1 is SGHRS and CDR2 is YFSETQ. The CDR3 region is CASSLRAGQGSNTIYF. In DNA, the CDR3 is TGCGCCAGCAGCTTGAGAGCTGGACAGGGTAGCAACACCATATATTTT.

CDR3 in DNA: TGCGCCAGCAGCCAAGAGTTGGACAATCTCTACGAGCAGTACTTC. Translation: CASSQELDNLYEQYF. The chain is built from TRBV4-1 and TRBJ2-7, with D perhaps TRBD1 (5 bases). CDR1 and CDR2 (germline): MGHRA, YSYEKL. Trimming cost V 0 bases and J 3 bases, with 12 bases left between them. CDR3 size: 15 residues.

The chain carries TRBV19 and TRBJ1-4, with D perhaps matching TRBD1 (5 bases). The CDR3 sequence is 15 residues long. Trimming took off 4 bases at V and 7 bases at J, with 16 bases between the two ends. Germline assignment: CDR1 LNHDA and CDR2 SQIVND (reference sequence). The CDR3 coding sequence is TGTGCCAGTAGTAGGGCCGCGGGGGGTGGTGAAAAACTGTTTTTT. It encodes CASSRAAGGGEKLFF.

The gene calls are TRBV5-1 and TRBJ2-1; 7 bases agree with TRBD2. After removal of 5 bases from V and 2 bases from J, the junction contained 10 bases not matched to a gene. Germline lookup yields CDR1 SGHRS and CDR2 YFSETQ. This CDR3 spans 16 amino acids. The DNA of the CDR3 is TGCGCCAGCAGTAACTTCGGGGGACTACCCTACAATGAGCAGTTCTTC. Its translation is CASSNFGGLPYNEQFF.

The chain carries TRBV15 and TRBJ1-2; D possibly corresponds to TRBD1 (6 bases). This CDR3 is built from 15 residues. Germline V gene sequence: CDR1 LNHNV, CDR2 YYDKDF (reference sequence). V was cut by 3 bases and J by 6 bases, with 17 bases left in between. DNA for the CDR3: TGTGCCACCAGCAGCTACAGGGAGTTTGGTCATGGCTACACCTTC. It translates to CATSSYREFGHGYTF.